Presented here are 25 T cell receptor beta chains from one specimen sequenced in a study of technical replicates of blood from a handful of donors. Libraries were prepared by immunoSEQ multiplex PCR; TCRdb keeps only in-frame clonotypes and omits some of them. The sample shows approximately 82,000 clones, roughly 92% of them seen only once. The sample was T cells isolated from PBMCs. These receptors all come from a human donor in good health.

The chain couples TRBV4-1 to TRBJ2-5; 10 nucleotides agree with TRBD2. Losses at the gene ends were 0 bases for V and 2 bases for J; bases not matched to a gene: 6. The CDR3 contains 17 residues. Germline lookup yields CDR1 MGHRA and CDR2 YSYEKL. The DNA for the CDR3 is TGCGCCAGCAGCCAAGATGACCTAGCGGGGGAACAAGAGACCCAGTACTTC. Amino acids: CASSQDDLAGEQETQYF.

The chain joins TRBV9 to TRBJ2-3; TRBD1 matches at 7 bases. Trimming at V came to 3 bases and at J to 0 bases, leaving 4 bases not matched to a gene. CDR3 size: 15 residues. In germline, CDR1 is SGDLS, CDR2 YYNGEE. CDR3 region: CASSDRTGSTDTQYF. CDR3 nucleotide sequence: TGTGCCAGCAGCGATCGGACAGGTAGCACAGATACGCAGTATTTT.

The CDR3 nucleotides read TGTGCCAGCAGTGAGAGGAAAGAGACCCAGTACTTC. It translates to CASSERKETQYF. V gene TRBV2 combines with J gene TRBJ2-5; no clear D gene. CDR1 and CDR2 from the germline V gene are SNHLY and FYNNEI. Deletions cut 3 bases from V and 3 bases from J, with 5 bases between. This CDR3 region has 12 residues.

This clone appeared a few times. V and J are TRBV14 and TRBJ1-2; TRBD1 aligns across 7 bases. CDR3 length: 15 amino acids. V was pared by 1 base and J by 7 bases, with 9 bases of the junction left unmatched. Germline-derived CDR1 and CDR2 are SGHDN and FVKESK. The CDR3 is CASSQGGDSYFGYTF. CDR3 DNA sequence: TGTGCCAGCAGCCAAGGGGGGGACAGCTATTTTGGCTACACCTTC.

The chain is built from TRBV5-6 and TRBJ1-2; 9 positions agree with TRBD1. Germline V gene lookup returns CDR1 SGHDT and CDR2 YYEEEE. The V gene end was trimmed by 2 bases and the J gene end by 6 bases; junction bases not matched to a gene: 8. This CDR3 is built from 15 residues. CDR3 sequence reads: CASSFQGTGFNGYTF. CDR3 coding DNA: TGTGCCAGCAGCTTTCAAGGGACAGGGTTTAATGGCTACACCTTC. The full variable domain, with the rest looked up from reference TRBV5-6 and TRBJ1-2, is DAGVTQSPTHLIKTRGQQVTLRCSPKSGHDTVSWYQQALGQGPQFIFQYYEEEERQRGNFPDRFSGHQFPNYSSELNVNALLLGDSALYLCASSFQGTGFNGYTFGSGTRLTVV.

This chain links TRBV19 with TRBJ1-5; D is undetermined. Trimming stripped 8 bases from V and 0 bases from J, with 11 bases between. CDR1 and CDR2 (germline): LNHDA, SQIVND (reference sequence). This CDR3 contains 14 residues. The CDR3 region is CASSPGYSNQPQHF. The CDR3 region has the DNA TGTGCCAGTTCGCCGGGTTATAGCAATCAGCCCCAGCATTTT.

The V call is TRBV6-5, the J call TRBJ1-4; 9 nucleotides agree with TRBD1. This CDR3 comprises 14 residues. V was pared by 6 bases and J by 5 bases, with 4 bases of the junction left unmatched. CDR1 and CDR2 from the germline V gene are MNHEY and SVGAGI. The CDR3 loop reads CASRETGGNEKLFF. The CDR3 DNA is TGTGCCAGCAGGGAGACAGGGGGGAATGAAAAACTGTTTTTT.

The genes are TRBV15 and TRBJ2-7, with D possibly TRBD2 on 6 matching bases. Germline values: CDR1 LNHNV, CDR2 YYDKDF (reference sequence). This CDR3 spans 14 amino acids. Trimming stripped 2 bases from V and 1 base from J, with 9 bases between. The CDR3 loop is CATSRSGGSYEQYF. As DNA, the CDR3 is TGTGCCACCAGCAGATCCGGGGGTTCCTACGAGCAGTACTTC.

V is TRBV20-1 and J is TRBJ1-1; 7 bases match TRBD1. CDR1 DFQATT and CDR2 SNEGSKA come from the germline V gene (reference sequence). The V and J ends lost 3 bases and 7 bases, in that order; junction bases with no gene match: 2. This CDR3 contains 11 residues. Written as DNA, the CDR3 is TGCAGTGCTAGGGGACAGATTGAAGCTTTCTTT. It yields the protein CSARGQIEAFF.

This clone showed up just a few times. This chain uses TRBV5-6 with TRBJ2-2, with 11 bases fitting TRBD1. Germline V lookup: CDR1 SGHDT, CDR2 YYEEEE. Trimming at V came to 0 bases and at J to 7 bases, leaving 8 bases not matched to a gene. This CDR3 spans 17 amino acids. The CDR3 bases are TGTGCCAGCAGCTTGGCAGGACAGGGGGCACGGTACGGGGAGCTGTTTTTT. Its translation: CASSLAGQGARYGELFF. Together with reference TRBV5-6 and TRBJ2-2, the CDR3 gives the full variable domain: DAGVTQSPTHLIKTRGQQVTLRCSPKSGHDTVSWYQQALGQGPQFIFQYYEEEERQRGNFPDRFSGHQFPNYSSELNVNALLLGDSALYLCASSLAGQGARYGELFFGEGSRLTVL.

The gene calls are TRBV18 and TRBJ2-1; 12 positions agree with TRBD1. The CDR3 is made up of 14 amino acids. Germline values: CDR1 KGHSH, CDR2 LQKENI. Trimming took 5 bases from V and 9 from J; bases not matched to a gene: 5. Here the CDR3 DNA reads TGTGCCAGCTCAGGGGGACAGGGGGCGATTGAGCAGTTCTTC. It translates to CASSGGQGAIEQFF.

CDR3 in DNA: TGCGCCAGCAGCTTGGGGTCAGGGCTCCACGAGCAGTACTTC. Its protein product is CASSLGSGLHEQYF. The V gene is TRBV5-1, the J gene TRBJ2-7, with D perhaps matching TRBD1 (5 bases). V was cut by 0 bases and J by 5 bases, with 12 bases left in between. Germline-derived CDR1 and CDR2 are SGHRS and YFSETQ. There are 14 residues in the CDR3.

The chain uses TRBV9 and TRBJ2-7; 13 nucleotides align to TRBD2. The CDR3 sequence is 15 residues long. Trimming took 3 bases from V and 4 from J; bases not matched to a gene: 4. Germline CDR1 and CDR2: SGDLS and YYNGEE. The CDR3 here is CASSAGTSGAYEQYF. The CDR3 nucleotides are TGTGCCAGCAGCGCGGGGACTAGCGGGGCATACGAGCAGTACTTC.

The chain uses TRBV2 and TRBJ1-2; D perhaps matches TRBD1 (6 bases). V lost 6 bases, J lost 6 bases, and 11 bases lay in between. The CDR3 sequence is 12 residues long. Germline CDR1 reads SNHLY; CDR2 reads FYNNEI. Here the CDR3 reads CASSPYRDGYTF. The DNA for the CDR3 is TGTGCCAGCAGCCCATACAGGGATGGCTACACCTTC. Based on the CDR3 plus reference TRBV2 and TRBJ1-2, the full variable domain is EPEVTQTPSHQVTQMGQEVILRCVPISNHLYFYWYRQILGQKVEFLVSFYNNEISEKSEIFDDQFSVERPDGSNFTLKIRSTKLEDSAMYFCASSPYRDGYTFGSGTRLTVV.

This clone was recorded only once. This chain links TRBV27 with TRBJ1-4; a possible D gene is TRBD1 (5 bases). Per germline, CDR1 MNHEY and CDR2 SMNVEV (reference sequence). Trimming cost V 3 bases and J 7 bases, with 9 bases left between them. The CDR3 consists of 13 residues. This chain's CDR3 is CASSFSRAEKLFF. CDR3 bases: TGTGCCAGCAGTTTTAGCAGGGCTGAAAAACTGTTTTTT.

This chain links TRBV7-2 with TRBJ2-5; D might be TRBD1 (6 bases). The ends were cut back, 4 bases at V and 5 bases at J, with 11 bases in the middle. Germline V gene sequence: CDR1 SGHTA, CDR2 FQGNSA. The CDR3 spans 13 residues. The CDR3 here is CASSSQGLETQYF. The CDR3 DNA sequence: TGTGCCAGCAGCTCCCAGGGGTTGGAGACCCAGTACTTC.

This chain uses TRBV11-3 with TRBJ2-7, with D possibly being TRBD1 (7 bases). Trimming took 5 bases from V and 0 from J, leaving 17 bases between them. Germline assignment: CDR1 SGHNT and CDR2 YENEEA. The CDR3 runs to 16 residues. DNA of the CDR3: TGTGCCAGCAGCCAGGGGGGACCGAAAAACTCCTACGAGCAGTACTTC. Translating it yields CASSQGGPKNSYEQYF. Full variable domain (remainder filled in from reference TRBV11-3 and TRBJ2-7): EAGVVQSPRYKIIEKKQPVAFWCNPISGHNTLYWYLQNLGQGPELLIRYENEEAVDDSQLPKDRFSAERLKGVDSTLKIQPAELGDSAVYLCASSQGGPKNSYEQYFGPGTRLTVT.

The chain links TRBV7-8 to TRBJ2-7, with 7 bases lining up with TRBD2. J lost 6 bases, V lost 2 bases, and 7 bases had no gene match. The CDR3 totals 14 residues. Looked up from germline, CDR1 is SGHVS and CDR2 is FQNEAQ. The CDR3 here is CASSLPRLALEQYF. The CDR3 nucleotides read TGTGCCAGCAGCTTACCTAGACTAGCCCTCGAGCAGTACTTC. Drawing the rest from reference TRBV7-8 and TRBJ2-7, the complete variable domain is GAGVSQSPRYKVAKRGQDVALRCDPISGHVSLFWYQQALGQGPEFLTYFQNEAQLDKSGLPSDRFFAERPEGSVSTLKIQRTQQEDSAVYLCASSLPRLALEQYFGPGTRLTVT.

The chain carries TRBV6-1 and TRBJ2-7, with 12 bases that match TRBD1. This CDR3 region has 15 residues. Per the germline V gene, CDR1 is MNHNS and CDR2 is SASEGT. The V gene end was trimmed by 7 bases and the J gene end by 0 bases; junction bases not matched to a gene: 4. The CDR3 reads CASNVGQGASYEQYF. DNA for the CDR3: TGTGCCAGCAACGTGGGACAGGGGGCCTCCTACGAGCAGTACTTC.

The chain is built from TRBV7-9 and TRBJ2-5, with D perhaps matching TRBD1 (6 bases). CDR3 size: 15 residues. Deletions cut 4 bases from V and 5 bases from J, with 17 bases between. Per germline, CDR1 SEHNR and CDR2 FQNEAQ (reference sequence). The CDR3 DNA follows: TGTGCCAGCAGCTCCAACAGGGACGTGAGGGAGACCCAGTACTTC. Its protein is CASSSNRDVRETQYF.

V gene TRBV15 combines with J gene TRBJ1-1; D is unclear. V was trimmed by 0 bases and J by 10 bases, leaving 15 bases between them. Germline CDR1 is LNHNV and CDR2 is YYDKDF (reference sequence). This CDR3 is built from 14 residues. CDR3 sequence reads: CATSREGLSAGAFF. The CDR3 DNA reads TGTGCCACCAGCAGAGAGGGCTTGTCAGCGGGAGCTTTCTTT.

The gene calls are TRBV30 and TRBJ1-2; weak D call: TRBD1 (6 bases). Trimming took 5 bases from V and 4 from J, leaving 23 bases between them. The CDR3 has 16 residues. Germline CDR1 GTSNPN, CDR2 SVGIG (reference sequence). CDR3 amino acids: CAWGQVREQGTYGYTF. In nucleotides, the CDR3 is TGTGCCTGGGGGCAAGTCCGCGAACAGGGTACCTATGGCTACACCTTC. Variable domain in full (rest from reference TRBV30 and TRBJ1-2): SQTIHQWPATLVQPVGSPLSLECTVEGTSNPNLYWYRQAAGRGLQLLFYSVGIGQISSEVPQNLSASRPQDRQFILSSKKLLLSDSGFYLCAWGQVREQGTYGYTFGSGTRLTVV.

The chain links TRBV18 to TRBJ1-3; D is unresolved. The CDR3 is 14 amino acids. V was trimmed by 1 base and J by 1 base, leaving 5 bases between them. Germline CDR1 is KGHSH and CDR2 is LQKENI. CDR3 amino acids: CASSPLRSGNTIYF. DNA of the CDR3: TGTGCCAGCTCACCACTCAGATCTGGAAACACCATATATTTT.

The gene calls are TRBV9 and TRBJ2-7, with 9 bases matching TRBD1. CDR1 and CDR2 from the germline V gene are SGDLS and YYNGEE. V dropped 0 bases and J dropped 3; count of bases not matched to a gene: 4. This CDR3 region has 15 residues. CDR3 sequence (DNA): TGTGCCAGCAGCGTAGGGGGGGGACAGGGCTACGAGCAGTACTTC. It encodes CASSVGGGQGYEQYF.

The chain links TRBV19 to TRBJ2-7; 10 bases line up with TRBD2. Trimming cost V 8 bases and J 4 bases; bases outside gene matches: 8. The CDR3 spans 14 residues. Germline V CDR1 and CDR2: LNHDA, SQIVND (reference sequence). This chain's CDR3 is CASSTGLAPYEQYF. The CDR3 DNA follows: TGTGCCAGTTCTACGGGACTAGCGCCTTACGAGCAGTACTTC.